This TCR beta chain was profiled in a study of radiation and T cells in renal cell carcinoma. Study-wide points: Top tumor clonotypes rose in blood 2 weeks post-radiation, then contracted.

Time point meaning: blood 2 weeks post-SBRT. Treatment indicated: 15 Gy SBRT to primary tumor, nephrectomy 4 weeks later. About this clone itself: The antigen is not known.

The germline V gene encodes CDR1 SEHNR and CDR2 FQNEAQ (reference sequence). The J segment lost 3 bases and the V segment lost 5 bases, leaving 4 bases of the junction unmatched. The CDR3 is made up of 14 amino acids. Measured with immunoSEQ multiplex PCR; TCRdb has only the in-frame clones, and not every one. The table has almost 50,000 clones, 75% to 85% seen once. The sequence derives from a woman aged 65 to 85 with renal cell carcinoma. The genes are TRBV7-9 and TRBJ1-1, with TRBD1 matching over 9 bases. Sequencing used blood, obtained from a patient whose treatment included radiotherapy and nephrectomy. For the CDR3, the DNA is TGTGCCAGCAGCCCCTGGGACAGGGACACTGAAGCTTTCTTT. Its translation: CASSPWDRDTEAFF. The whole variable domain, remainder taken from reference TRBV7-9 and TRBJ1-1, is DTGVSQNPRHKITKRGQNVTFRCDPISEHNRLYWYRQTLGQGPEFLTYFQNEAQLEKSRLLSDRFSAERPKGSFSTLEIQRTEQGDSAMYLCASSPWDRDTEAFFGQGTRLTVV.